One sample yielded the 21 T cell receptor beta chains listed below, sequenced in a study of identifying expanded T cells in peripheral blood. Assay: immunoSEQ multiplex PCR; the TCRdb copy retains only in-frame clones and omits some. In the table there are some 78,000 clones, about four fifths of which are singletons. The sample taken for sequencing was blood. The origin of the receptors is a person between 18 and 75 years old in good health.

This chain links TRBV19 with TRBJ2-7; 11 bases align to TRBD1. Germline V CDR1 and CDR2: LNHDA, SQIVND (reference sequence). The CDR3 totals 18 residues. V was pared by 5 bases and J by 7 bases, with 19 bases of the junction left unmatched. The CDR3 region is CASSYDRGTGGISGEQYF. CDR3 in DNA: TGTGCCAGTAGTTACGACCGTGGGACAGGGGGGATCTCAGGAGAGCAGTACTTC.

The rearrangement uses TRBV28 and TRBJ2-1, with 11 positions matching TRBD1. CDR1 and CDR2 (germline): MDHEN, SYDVKM. Trimming removed 3 bases from V and 7 bases from J; junction bases left unmatched: 8. The CDR3 runs to 16 residues. The CDR3 DNA is TGTGCCAGCAGTTTGCCCGGGACAGGGGGTCGGAATGAGCAGTTCTTC. As protein: CASSLPGTGGRNEQFF.

In its sample, this clone is medium-sized (0.01 to 0.1%). V usage is TRBV4-3 and J usage is TRBJ1-5, with 10 bases that match TRBD1. This CDR3 is 15 amino acids long. Germline lookup yields CDR1 LGHNA and CDR2 YSLEER. Losses at the gene ends were 3 bases for V and 1 base for J; bases not matched to a gene: 0. CDR3 bases: TGCGCCAGCAGCCAGGACAGGGGGAGCAATCAGCCCCAGCATTTT. Its protein product is CASSQDRGSNQPQHF.

The chain joins TRBV25-1 to TRBJ1-1; D is unresolved. Trimming cost V 4 bases and J 1 base, with 10 bases left between them. The CDR3 is 14 residues long. CDR1 is MGHDK, CDR2 SYGVNS, per germline. The CDR3 DNA reads TGTGCCAGCAGTGTAACCCTAGGGAACACTGAAGCTTTCTTT. It yields the protein CASSVTLGNTEAFF.

The sample holds a few counts of this clone. The chain recombines TRBV28 with TRBJ1-4; no clear D gene. The length of the CDR3 is 14 residues. CDR1 is MDHEN and CDR2 is SYDVKM in the germline V gene. Trimming took 5 bases from V and 10 from J, leaving 17 bases between them. The CDR3 here is CASSPSGRFGKLFF. The CDR3 DNA sequence: TGTGCCAGCAGTCCCTCCGGGAGATTTGGAAAACTGTTTTTT.

The V call is TRBV4-3, the J call TRBJ1-1, with D possibly being TRBD1 (5 bases). The V end lost 0 bases, the J end lost 4 bases, and 12 bases lay between the germline ends. The CDR3 runs 15 residues. Germline V gene sequence: CDR1 LGHNA, CDR2 YSLEER. The CDR3 sequence is CASSQDLTGTTEAFF. The DNA for the CDR3 is TGCGCCAGCAGCCAAGATCTAACCGGGACCACTGAAGCTTTCTTT.

The chain combines TRBV6-5 with TRBJ1-4; possibly TRBD1 for D (6 bases). V lost 0 bases and J lost 8, with 10 bases in between. Looked up from germline, CDR1 is MNHEY and CDR2 is SVGAGI. CDR3 length equals 14 residues. This CDR3 is CASSYSGQREKLFF. The CDR3 DNA reads TGTGCCAGCAGTTACTCCGGACAGAGGGAAAAACTGTTTTTT.

J is TRBJ2-7 and V is TRBV5-1; no definite D call. Germline-derived CDR1 and CDR2 are SGHRS and YFSETQ. V gave up 0 bases and J gave up 0 bases, with 10 bases separating them. This CDR3 comprises 15 residues. The CDR3 DNA is TGCGCCAGCAGCTTGGCCGGCCTGAGCTCCTACGAGCAGTACTTC. Its translation is CASSLAGLSSYEQYF. Looking up the rest from reference TRBV5-1 and TRBJ2-7 gives the full variable domain: KAGVTQTPRYLIKTRGQQVTLSCSPISGHRSVSWYQQTPGQGLQFLFEYFSETQRNKGNFPGRFSGRQFSNSRSEMNVSTLELGDSALYLCASSLAGLSSYEQYFGPGTRLTVT.

V is TRBV30 and J is TRBJ2-7; possibly TRBD1 for D (5 bases). Trimming took off 2 bases at V and 2 bases at J, with 10 bases between the two ends. Germline lookup yields CDR1 GTSNPN and CDR2 SVGIG (reference sequence). The CDR3 spans 13 residues. The CDR3 DNA sequence: TGTGCCTGGAGTAAAGGACACCCCTACGAGCAGTACTTC. This encodes CAWSKGHPYEQYF.

CDR3 in amino acids: CASSLDGRGATEAFF. The CDR3 nucleotides read TGCGCCAGCAGCTTGGATGGGAGAGGGGCCACTGAAGCTTTCTTT. The chain recombines TRBV5-1 with TRBJ1-1; possible D gene TRBD1, 5 bases. The CDR3 has 15 residues. The V gene's germline CDR1 is SGHRS and CDR2 YFSETQ. V lost 0 bases and J lost 4, with 13 bases in between.

This chain uses TRBV7-8 with TRBJ2-3; no firm D call. CDR1 is SGHVS, CDR2 FQNEAQ, per germline. This CDR3 is built from 14 residues. V gave up 1 base and J gave up 4 bases, with 9 bases separating them. CDR3 sequence reads: CASSLVGRPDTQYF. CDR3 nucleotide sequence: TGTGCCAGCAGCTTAGTTGGGCGACCAGATACGCAGTATTTT.

This rearrangement joins TRBV15 to TRBJ2-5; D possibly matches TRBD1 or TRBD2 (6 bases each). The V end was cut by 1 base, the J end by 2 bases, with 11 bases between. In germline, CDR1 is LNHNV, CDR2 YYDKDF (reference sequence). The CDR3 is 15 amino acids. The CDR3 spells CATSRGTGAQETQYF. In DNA form, the CDR3 reads TGTGCCACCAGCAGAGGTACGGGGGCTCAAGAGACCCAGTACTTC. Full variable domain (outside the CDR3, taken from reference TRBV15 and TRBJ2-5): DAMVIQNPRYQVTQFGKPVTLSCSQTLNHNVMYWYQQKSSQAPKLLFHYYDKDFNNEADTPDNFQSRRPNTSFCFLDIRSPGLGDTAMYLCATSRGTGAQETQYFGPGTRLLVL.

The J gene is TRBJ2-7, the V gene TRBV7-6; D is possibly TRBD1 or TRBD2 (5 bases each). Germline V gives CDR1 SGHVS, CDR2 FNYEAQ. V was trimmed by 4 bases and J by 0 bases, leaving 13 bases between them. The CDR3 runs to 15 residues. Here the CDR3 reads CASSSGTASSYEQYF. CDR3 nucleotide sequence: TGTGCCAGCAGCTCCGGGACGGCCAGCTCCTACGAGCAGTACTTC.

The V call is TRBV4-3, the J call TRBJ2-3; TRBD2 matches at 10 bases. Trimming took 4 bases from V and 0 from J; bases not matched to a gene: 13. CDR3 length: 19 residues. CDR1 is LGHNA and CDR2 is YSLEER in the germline V gene. The CDR3 DNA is TGCGCCAGCAGCCGAACCGGACTAGCGGCGTCCCTTAGCACAGATACGCAGTATTTT. It is translated as CASSRTGLAASLSTDTQYF.

V is TRBV5-1 and J is TRBJ1-5; TRBD1 agrees at 8 bases. The CDR3 runs 14 residues. In germline, CDR1 is SGHRS, CDR2 YFSETQ. Trimming at V came to 4 bases and at J to 2 bases, leaving 2 bases not matched to a gene. The CDR3 protein is CASSPGGRNQPQHF. CDR3 nucleotide sequence: TGCGCCAGCAGCCCAGGGGGCCGCAATCAGCCCCAGCATTTT.

The gene calls are TRBV18 and TRBJ2-5; D gene ambiguous. Trimming removed 1 base at V and 2 bases at J, with 5 bases between. CDR1 and CDR2 from the germline V gene are KGHSH and LQKENI. The CDR3 has 13 amino acids. The CDR3 region has the DNA TGTGCCAGCTCACCACAAAGGCAAGAGACCCAGTACTTC. It specifies CASSPQRQETQYF.

The chain is built from TRBV4-3 and TRBJ1-2, with 7 positions matching TRBD1. V trimming: 1 base; J trimming: 2 bases; junction bases outside the gene matches: 1. The V gene's germline CDR1 is LGHNA and CDR2 YSLEER. The CDR3 runs 14 residues. CDR3 sequence reads: CASSQAQGNYGYTF. The CDR3 coding sequence is TGCGCCAGCAGCCAAGCACAGGGGAACTATGGCTACACCTTC.

The J gene is TRBJ2-7, the V gene TRBV7-2, with D tentatively TRBD2 (5 bases). V was trimmed by 1 base and J by 5 bases, leaving 12 bases between them. The CDR3 sequence is 14 residues long. The germline V gene encodes CDR1 SGHTA and CDR2 FQGNSA. The chain's CDR3 is CASSLGAGMDEQYF. The CDR3 DNA reads TGTGCCAGCAGCTTAGGTGCGGGTATGGACGAGCAGTACTTC.

This chain joins TRBV30 and TRBJ2-7; D gene unclear. This CDR3 comprises 14 residues. Trimming removed 0 bases from V and 3 bases from J, with 12 bases in between. Germline CDR1 is GTSNPN and CDR2 is SVGIG (reference sequence). In DNA, the CDR3 is TGTGCCTGGAGTGTTCGCCGGGTTCACTACGAGCAGTACTTC. This translates into CAWSVRRVHYEQYF.

This chain joins TRBV29-1 and TRBJ2-3; 10 bases are shared with TRBD1. CDR1 is SQVTM and CDR2 is ANQGSEA in the germline V gene. The CDR3 is 15 residues long. V was pared by 2 bases and J by 3 bases, with 5 bases of the junction left unmatched. CDR3 sequence: CSVEYQGQGTDTQYF. The DNA of the CDR3 is TGCAGCGTTGAATACCAGGGACAGGGGACAGATACGCAGTATTTT.

The CDR3 DNA is TGTGCCAGCACCAACCAGGGGGAAGGGTTTGAAAAACTGTTTTTT. This gives the protein CASTNQGEGFEKLFF. This chain links TRBV6-6 with TRBJ1-4, with 7 positions matching TRBD1. V shed 7 bases and J 7 bases; nucleotides not matched to a gene: 12. CDR1 MNHNY and CDR2 SVGAGI come from the germline V gene (reference sequence). CDR3 length equals 15 residues.